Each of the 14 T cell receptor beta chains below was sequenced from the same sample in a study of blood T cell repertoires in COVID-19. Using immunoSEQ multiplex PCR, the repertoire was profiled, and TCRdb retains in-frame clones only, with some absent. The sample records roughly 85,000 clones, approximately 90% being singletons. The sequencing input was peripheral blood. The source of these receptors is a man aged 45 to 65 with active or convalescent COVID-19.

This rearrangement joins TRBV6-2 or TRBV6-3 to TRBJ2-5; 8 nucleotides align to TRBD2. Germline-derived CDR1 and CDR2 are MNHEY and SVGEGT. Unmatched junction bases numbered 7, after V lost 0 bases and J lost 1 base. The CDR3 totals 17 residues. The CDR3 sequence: CASSYSIGGGFQETQYF. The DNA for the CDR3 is TGTGCCAGCAGTTACTCTATCGGCGGGGGGTTCCAAGAGACCCAGTACTTC.

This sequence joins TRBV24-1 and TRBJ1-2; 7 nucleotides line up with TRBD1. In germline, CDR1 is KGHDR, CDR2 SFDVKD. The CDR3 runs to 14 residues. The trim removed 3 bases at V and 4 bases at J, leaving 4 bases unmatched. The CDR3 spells CATSDDRATYGYTF. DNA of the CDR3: TGTGCCACCAGTGATGACAGGGCGACCTATGGCTACACCTTC.

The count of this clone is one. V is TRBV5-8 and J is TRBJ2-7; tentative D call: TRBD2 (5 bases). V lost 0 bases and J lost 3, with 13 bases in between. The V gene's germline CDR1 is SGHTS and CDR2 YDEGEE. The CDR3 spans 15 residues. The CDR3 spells CASSLVPTTDYEQYF. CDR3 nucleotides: TGTGCCAGCAGCTTGGTCCCGACTACGGACTACGAGCAGTACTTC.

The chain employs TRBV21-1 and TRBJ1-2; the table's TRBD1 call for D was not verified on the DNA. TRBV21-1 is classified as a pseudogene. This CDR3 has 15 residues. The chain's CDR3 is CASSKGPRGTLGYTF. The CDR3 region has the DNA TGTGCCAGCAGCAAAGGTCCCAGGGGCACCCTTGGCTACACCTTC.

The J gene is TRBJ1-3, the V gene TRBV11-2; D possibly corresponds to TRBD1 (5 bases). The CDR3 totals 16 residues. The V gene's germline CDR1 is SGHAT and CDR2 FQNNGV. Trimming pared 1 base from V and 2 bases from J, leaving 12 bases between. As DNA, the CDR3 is TGTGCCAGCAGCTTAGCTCAGGGTTGGGCTGGAAACACCATATATTTT. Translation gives CASSLAQGWAGNTIYF. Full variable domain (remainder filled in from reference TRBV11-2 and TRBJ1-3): EAGVAQSPRYKIIEKRQSVAFWCNPISGHATLYWYQQILGQGPKLLIQFQNNGVVDDSQLPKDRFSAERLKGVDSTLKIQPAKLEDSAVYLCASSLAQGWAGNTIYFGEGSWLTVV.

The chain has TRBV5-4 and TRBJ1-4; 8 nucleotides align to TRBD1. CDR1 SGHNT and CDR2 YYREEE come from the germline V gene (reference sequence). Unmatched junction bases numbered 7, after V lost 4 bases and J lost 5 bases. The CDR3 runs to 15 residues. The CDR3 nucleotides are TGTGCCAGCAGCCGACAGGGGACAGGCAATGAAAAACTGTTTTTT. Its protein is CASSRQGTGNEKLFF.

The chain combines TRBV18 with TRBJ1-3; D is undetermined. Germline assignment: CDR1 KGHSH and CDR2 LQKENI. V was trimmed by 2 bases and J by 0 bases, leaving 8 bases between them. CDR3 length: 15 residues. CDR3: CASSPTEASGNTIYF. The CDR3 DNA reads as TGTGCCAGCTCACCAACCGAGGCCTCTGGAAACACCATATATTTT.

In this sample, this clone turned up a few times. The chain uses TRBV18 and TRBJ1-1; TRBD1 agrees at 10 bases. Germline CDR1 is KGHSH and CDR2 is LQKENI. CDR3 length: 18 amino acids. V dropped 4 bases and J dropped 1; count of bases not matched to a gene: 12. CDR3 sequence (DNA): TGTGCCAGCTCACTACTTGGCCAGGGACAGGGGAGGAACACTGAAGCTTTCTTT. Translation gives CASSLLGQGQGRNTEAFF.

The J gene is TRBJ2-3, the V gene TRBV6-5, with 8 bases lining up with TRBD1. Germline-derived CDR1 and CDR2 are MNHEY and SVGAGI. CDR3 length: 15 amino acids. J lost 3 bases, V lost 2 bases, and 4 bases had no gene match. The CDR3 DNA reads TGTGCCAGCAGTTACCAGGACAGGGAAACAGATACGCAGTATTTT. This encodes CASSYQDRETDTQYF.

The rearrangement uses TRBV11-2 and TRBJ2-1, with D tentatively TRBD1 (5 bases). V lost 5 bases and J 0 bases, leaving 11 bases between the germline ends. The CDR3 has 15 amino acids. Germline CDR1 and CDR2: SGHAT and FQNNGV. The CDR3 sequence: CASSQGRVSYNEQFF. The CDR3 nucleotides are TGTGCCAGCAGCCAGGGCAGGGTCTCCTACAATGAGCAGTTCTTC. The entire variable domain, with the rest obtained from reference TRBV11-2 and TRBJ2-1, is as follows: EAGVAQSPRYKIIEKRQSVAFWCNPISGHATLYWYQQILGQGPKLLIQFQNNGVVDDSQLPKDRFSAERLKGVDSTLKIQPAKLEDSAVYLCASSQGRVSYNEQFFGPGTRLTVL.

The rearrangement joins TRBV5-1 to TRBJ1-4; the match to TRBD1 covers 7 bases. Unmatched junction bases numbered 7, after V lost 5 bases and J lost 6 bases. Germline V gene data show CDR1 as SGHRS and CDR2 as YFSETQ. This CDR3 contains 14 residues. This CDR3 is CASSRTGSHEKLFF. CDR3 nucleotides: TGCGCCAGCAGTCGGACAGGCTCCCATGAAAAACTGTTTTTT.

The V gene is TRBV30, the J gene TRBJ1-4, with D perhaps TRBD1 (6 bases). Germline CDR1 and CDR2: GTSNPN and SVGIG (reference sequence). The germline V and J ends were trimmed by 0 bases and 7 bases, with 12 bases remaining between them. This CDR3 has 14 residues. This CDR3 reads CAWSVDSNGEKLFF. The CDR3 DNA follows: TGTGCCTGGAGTGTGGACAGTAACGGTGAAAAACTGTTTTTT.

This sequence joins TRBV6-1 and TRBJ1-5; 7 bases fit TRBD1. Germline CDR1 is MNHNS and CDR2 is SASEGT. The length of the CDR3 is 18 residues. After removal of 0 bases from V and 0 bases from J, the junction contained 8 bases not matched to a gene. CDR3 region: CASSEAPTGILSNQPQHF. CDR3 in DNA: TGTGCCAGCAGTGAAGCGCCGACAGGGATCCTTAGCAATCAGCCCCAGCATTTT.

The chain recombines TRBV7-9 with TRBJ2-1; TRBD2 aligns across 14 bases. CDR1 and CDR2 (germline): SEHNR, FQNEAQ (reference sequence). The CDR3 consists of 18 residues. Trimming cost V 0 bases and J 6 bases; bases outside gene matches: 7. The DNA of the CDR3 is TGTGCCAGCAGCTTAGCCGTTACCGGGACTAGCGGGAGCAATGAGCAGTTCTTC. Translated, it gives CASSLAVTGTSGSNEQFF.